The 10 T cell receptor beta chains below all came from one sample that was sequenced in a study of blood T cell repertoires in COVID-19. Libraries were prepared by immunoSEQ multiplex PCR; TCRdb keeps only in-frame clonotypes and omits some of them. Of 250,000 to 350,000 clones listed, over 75% are singletons. The sample was peripheral blood. These receptors were collected from a human donor with COVID-19, enrolled during active disease. The donor label of this sample is uncertain.

The rearrangement joins TRBV27 to TRBJ2-5; the match to TRBD2 covers 14 bases. Germline trimming cut 5 bases from V and 4 bases from J; bases unmatched to any gene: 3. Per germline, CDR1 MNHEY and CDR2 SMNVEV (reference sequence). This CDR3 has 15 residues. The CDR3 loop is CASSPGLAGAETQYF. The CDR3 nucleotides read TGTGCCAGCAGTCCGGGACTAGCGGGAGCAGAGACCCAGTACTTC.

This clone was seen a single time. V usage is TRBV28 and J usage is TRBJ2-7; 7 nucleotides agree with TRBD1. The CDR3 loop spans 14 amino acids. Germline CDR1 is MDHEN and CDR2 is SYDVKM. V lost 2 bases and J lost 0; bases outside the gene matches: 1. CDR3 nucleotides: TGTGCCAGCAGTTTAAGGGGGCCCTCCTACGAGCAGTACTTC. Its protein product is CASSLRGPSYEQYF.

The chain is built from TRBV2 and TRBJ2-1; 8 bases line up with TRBD1. The germline gives CDR1 SNHLY, CDR2 FYNNEI. V dropped 6 bases and J dropped 9; count of bases not matched to a gene: 13. CDR3 length: 15 amino acids. The CDR3 sequence: CASSVQGAAESEQFF. CDR3 DNA: TGTGCCAGCAGCGTCCAGGGGGCAGCGGAATCTGAGCAGTTCTTC.

CDR3 sequence reads: CSTTGGGDTEAFF. The DNA of the CDR3 is TGCAGCACCACAGGGGGCGGCGACACTGAAGCTTTCTTT. The chain links TRBV29-1 to TRBJ1-1, with 9 bases fitting TRBD1. The CDR3 is made up of 13 amino acids. V was clipped by 8 bases and J by 3 bases; unmatched bases: 7. Germline lookup yields CDR1 SQVTM and CDR2 ANQGSEA.

CDR3 protein: CASSIDVRRASSYNSPLHF. The DNA for the CDR3 is TGTGCCAGTAGTATAGATGTACGGAGAGCAAGTTCCTATAATTCACCCCTCCACTTT. The chain combines TRBV19 with TRBJ1-6; D is ambiguous. Germline V gene data show CDR1 as LNHDA and CDR2 as SQIVND (reference sequence). V dropped 0 bases and J dropped 1 base, with 16 bases sitting between them. CDR3 length: 19 amino acids.

The chain carries TRBV6-4 and TRBJ1-6; 8 bases map to TRBD1. The CDR3 totals 15 residues. V lost 2 bases and J lost 8; bases outside the gene matches: 5. The V gene's germline CDR1 is MRHNA and CDR2 SNTAGT. The CDR3 DNA follows: TGTGCCAGCAGTGACACTGCAGGGGGCGATTCACCCCTCCACTTT. It yields the protein CASSDTAGGDSPLHF.

The rearrangement links TRBV2 to TRBJ1-6; D gene ambiguous. The CDR3 totals 14 residues. Germline CDR1 SNHLY, CDR2 FYNNEI. Trimming left V 2 bases short and J 10 bases short, with 12 bases between. The CDR3 DNA is TGTGCCAGCAGTGAAAATGCAGGCGCATCACCCCTCCACTTT. Protein: CASSENAGASPLHF.

This chain connects TRBV28 to TRBJ2-5, with 11 nucleotides matching TRBD2. The CDR3 is 15 residues long. Germline V gene lookup returns CDR1 MDHEN and CDR2 SYDVKM. V was pared by 2 bases and J by 5 bases, with 4 bases of the junction left unmatched. CDR3 region: CASSLALAGGETQYF. The CDR3 DNA reads TGTGCCAGCAGTTTAGCTCTAGCGGGAGGTGAGACCCAGTACTTC.

The CDR3 region is CASSRTGHEQYF. CDR3 bases: TGTGCCAGCAGCCGCACAGGGCACGAGCAGTACTTC. The genes are TRBV7-9 and TRBJ2-7; D possibly corresponds to TRBD1 (6 bases). Germline V lookup: CDR1 SEHNR, CDR2 FQNEAQ (reference sequence). The CDR3 runs 12 residues. V dropped 5 bases and J dropped 5 bases, with 10 bases sitting between them.

V is TRBV19 and J is TRBJ2-1; 10 positions agree with TRBD2. Germline CDR1 LNHDA, CDR2 SQIVND (reference sequence). The trim removed 5 bases at V and 0 bases at J, leaving 7 bases unmatched. CDR3 length: 17 residues. CDR3 in DNA: TGTGCCAGTAGTTCAGCTAGCGGGAGCCGCTCCTACAATGAGCAGTTCTTC. This sequence encodes CASSSASGSRSYNEQFF.